This T cell receptor (beta chain) was recovered during a study of blood T cell repertoires in COVID-19. As originally analysed: Using reference gene primer amplification, nucleated cell counts were estimated. The assay was immunoSEQ multiplex PCR, and TCRdb's table has in-frame clones only and misses some. D and trimming were read from the DNA, whereas the V and J calls and clone size are those reported in that table. Of 120,000 to 150,000 clones detected, more than 80% appear once; the ten largest clones hold approximately 4.6%. The CDR3 sequence is 11 residues long. V was shortened by 7 bases and J by 11 bases, with 13 bases between the two germline ends. Germline V CDR1 and CDR2: KGHDR, SFDVKD.

This clonotype was sampled from a human donor in a cohort sampled during active COVID-19. The gene calls are TRBV24-1 and TRBJ1-1; D is perhaps TRBD1 (6 bases). The sequenced material came from peripheral blood. The CDR3 DNA reads TGTGCCACCAGGATGGACAGTGAGGCTTTCTTT. It is translated as CATRMDSEAFF.